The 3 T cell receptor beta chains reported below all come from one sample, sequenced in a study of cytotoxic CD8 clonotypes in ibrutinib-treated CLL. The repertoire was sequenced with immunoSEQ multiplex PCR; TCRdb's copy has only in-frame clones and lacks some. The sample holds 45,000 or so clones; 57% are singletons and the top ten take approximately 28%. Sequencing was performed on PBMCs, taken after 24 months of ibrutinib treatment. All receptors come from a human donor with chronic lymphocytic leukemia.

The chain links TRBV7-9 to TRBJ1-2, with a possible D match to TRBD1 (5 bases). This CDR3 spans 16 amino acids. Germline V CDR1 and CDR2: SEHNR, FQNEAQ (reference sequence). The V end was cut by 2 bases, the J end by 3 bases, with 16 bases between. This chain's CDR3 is CASSLWGPLQDYGYTF. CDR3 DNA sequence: TGTGCCAGCAGCTTATGGGGACCGTTACAAGACTATGGCTACACCTTC.

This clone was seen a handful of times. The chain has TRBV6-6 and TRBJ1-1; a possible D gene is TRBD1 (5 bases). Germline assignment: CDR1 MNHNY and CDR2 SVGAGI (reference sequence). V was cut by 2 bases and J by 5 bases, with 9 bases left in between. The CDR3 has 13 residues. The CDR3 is CASSYRGGTEAFF. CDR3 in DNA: TGTGCCAGCAGTTACAGGGGCGGGACTGAAGCTTTCTTT.

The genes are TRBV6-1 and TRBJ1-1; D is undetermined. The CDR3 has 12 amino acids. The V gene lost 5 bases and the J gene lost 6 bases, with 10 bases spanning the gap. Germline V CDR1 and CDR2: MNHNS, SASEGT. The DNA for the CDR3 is TGTGCCAGCAGTAGGGCGTTCGCTGAAGCTTTCTTT. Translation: CASSRAFAEAFF.